This T cell receptor beta chain is from a study of blood T cell repertoires in COVID-19. Study context: T cells, B-cell-depleted T cells, or PBMCs provided the cDNA or gDNA that served as material.

Profiled with immunoSEQ multiplex PCR; TCRdb holds only in-frame clones, not every one. Among over 300,000 clones, around 82% were seen once, and the ten largest hold roughly 1.1%. Germline assignment: CDR1 GTSNPN and CDR2 SVGIG (reference sequence). Trimming removed 5 bases from V and 3 bases from J, with 7 bases in between. The CDR3 length is 11 residues. The receptor was isolated from a woman between 45 and 65 years old with acute or convalescent COVID-19. The chain links TRBV30 to TRBJ1-2, with D hard to call. Specimen: peripheral blood. CDR3 loop: CAWGGDYGYTF. DNA for the CDR3: TGTGCCTGGGGAGGAGACTATGGCTACACCTTC.